Given below is one T cell receptor beta chain in context. The data were taken from a study of blood T cell repertoires in COVID-19. Across the whole study: Researchers got acute and convalescent COVID-19 samples from the United States, Italy and Spain. In each case, the material was cDNA or gDNA derived from T cells, B-cell-depleted T cells, or PBMCs.

How the authors handled the data: Nucleated cell number was recorded as an estimate derived from reference gene primer amplification. The data were produced by immunoSEQ multiplex PCR, yet TCRdb's version contains in-frame clones alone and is incomplete. The V and J calls and the clone size are those of that table, but D and trimming were determined from the DNA. Here the sample spans around 180,000 clones, roughly 88% being singletons. The V gene's germline CDR1 is KGHDR and CDR2 SFDVKD. V trimming: 6 bases; J trimming: 5 bases; junction bases outside the gene matches: 11. This CDR3 comprises 16 residues.

The sequenced sample consisted of peripheral blood. This receptor was obtained from a human donor with active or convalescent COVID-19. The donor label of this sample is uncertain. The chain combines TRBV24-1 with TRBJ2-1, with TRBD2 matching 8 bases. The CDR3 is CATSSAGGPSDNEQFF. As DNA, the CDR3 is TGTGCCACCAGTAGCGCGGGAGGACCTTCCGACAATGAGCAGTTCTTC.